These 2 T cell receptor beta chains were sequenced from one sample in a study of cytomegalovirus exposure and HLA in healthy donors (dated by TCRdb to about 2017). Libraries were constructed by the immunoSEQ multiplex PCR assay. For the multiplex PCR, a mixture combining 60 forward primers for TCR Vbeta segments and 13 reverse primers for TCR Jbeta segments was used. Entries here come from immuneACCESS through TCRdb and include only in-frame sequences with V and J called. Some clones fail to appear in such tables; in the studies checked, an unresolved V gene covers under half of the shortfall, and the cause of the remainder is unknown. The sample table lists about 150,000 clones, 80% to 90% of them with a count of one. The ten largest clones capture approximately 2% of the sample. The specimen was PBMCs. The receptors derive from a man aged 18 to 35 in good health and CMV-seronegative.

This clone occurred once. The chain joins TRBV5-4 to TRBJ2-1; 8 nucleotides line up with TRBD1. This CDR3 region has 15 residues. The junction had 7 bases not matched to a gene; V was cut back by 0 bases and J by 8 bases. From germline, CDR1 is SGHNT and CDR2 YYREEE (reference sequence). The CDR3 reads CASSLVMAGGHEQFF. The CDR3 DNA sequence: TGTGCCAGCAGCTTGGTTATGGCAGGGGGCCATGAGCAGTTCTTC.

The V call is TRBV19, the J call TRBJ1-1; D is undetermined. Germline CDR1 is LNHDA and CDR2 is SQIVND (reference sequence). This CDR3 has 13 residues. Deletions cut 3 bases from V and 4 bases from J, with 9 bases between. In DNA, the CDR3 is TGTGCCAGTAGTATTCCGGGGAGCACTGAAGCTTTCTTT. It encodes CASSIPGSTEAFF. Full variable domain (remainder filled in from reference TRBV19 and TRBJ1-1): DGGITQSPKYLFRKEGQNVTLSCEQNLNHDAMYWYRQDPGQGLRLIYYSQIVNDFQKGDIAEGYSVSREKKESFPLTVTSAQKNPTAFYLCASSIPGSTEAFFGQGTRLTVV.